The 19 T cell receptor beta chains in this list originate from one sample, sequenced in a study of OX40 agonist ivuxolimab in advanced cancers. Profiled with immunoSEQ multiplex PCR; TCRdb holds only in-frame clones, not every one. This sample has over 65,000 clones; 70% to 90% occur once, and the top ten carry 0.27%. The starting material was CD4+ or CD8+ T cells sorted from blood, obtained in a trial of the OX40 agonist ivuxolimab. Every receptor here comes from an adult with an advanced solid tumor such as melanoma, head and neck, liver or kidney cancer.

This clone appeared once. The V call is TRBV5-4, the J call TRBJ2-7; TRBD1 aligns across 10 bases. The CDR3 is 14 amino acids. Per germline, CDR1 SGHNT and CDR2 YYREEE (reference sequence). Trimming at V came to 0 bases and at J to 6 bases, leaving 3 bases not matched to a gene. In nucleotides, the CDR3 is TGTGCCAGCAGCTTGGGTGGGACAGGGGCCGAGCAGTACTTC. It encodes CASSLGGTGAEQYF.

This chain joins TRBV5-5 and TRBJ2-7; the D gene is possibly TRBD2 (5 bases). The V end was cut by 2 bases, the J end by 0 bases, with 9 bases between. The CDR3 sequence is 14 residues long. Germline loops: CDR1 SGHKS, CDR2 YYEKEE (reference sequence). The CDR3 sequence is CASSFTSNSYEQYF. CDR3 in DNA: TGTGCCAGCAGCTTCACTAGTAACTCCTACGAGCAGTACTTC.

In this sample, this clone turned up a few times. The rearrangement links TRBV5-5 to TRBJ1-5; 7 bases align to TRBD1. The CDR3 sequence is 13 residues long. Trimming at V came to 3 bases and at J to 7 bases, leaving 4 bases not matched to a gene. Germline values: CDR1 SGHKS, CDR2 YYEKEE (reference sequence). This CDR3 reads CASSYQGGQPQHF. The CDR3 coding sequence is TGTGCCAGCAGCTATCAGGGGGGGCAGCCCCAGCATTTT.

The chain carries TRBV6-1 and TRBJ2-3; a possible D gene is TRBD2 (6 bases). Between the trimmed V and J ends, which lost 8 bases and 0 bases, there was a span of 9 bases. CDR3 size: 13 residues. Per germline, CDR1 MNHNS and CDR2 SASEGT. In DNA form, the CDR3 reads TGTGCCAGCGGCAGCGGGAGCACAGATACGCAGTATTTT. It specifies CASGSGSTDTQYF.

J is TRBJ2-2 and V is TRBV5-1; the D gene is possibly TRBD1 (6 bases). Germline CDR1 SGHRS, CDR2 YFSETQ. V was pared by 4 bases and J by 2 bases, with 12 bases between. This CDR3 has 15 amino acids. CDR3: CASSEDSGNTGELFF. The CDR3 region has the DNA TGCGCCAGCAGCGAGGACAGCGGAAACACCGGGGAGCTGTTTTTT.

The chain couples TRBV7-9 to TRBJ2-4; D remains unclear. The V and J ends lost 1 base and 0 bases respectively, with 7 bases between them. Germline CDR1 and CDR2: SEHNR and FQNEAQ (reference sequence). There are 15 residues in the CDR3. Here the CDR3 DNA reads TGTGCCAGCAGCTTAGTTCATACAGCCAAAAACATTCAGTACTTC. Translation: CASSLVHTAKNIQYF.

V usage is TRBV5-4 and J usage is TRBJ2-7; 9 bases are shared with TRBD1. The junction had 7 bases not matched to a gene; V was cut back by 5 bases and J by 1 base. The CDR3 is 15 residues long. CDR1 and CDR2 from the germline V gene are SGHNT and YYREEE (reference sequence). The CDR3 protein is CASRRTGEKSYEQYF. The CDR3 bases are TGTGCCAGCAGGCGGACAGGGGAGAAATCCTACGAGCAGTACTTC.

This chain joins TRBV5-1 and TRBJ1-5; D uncertain. With 0 bases removed from V and 6 bases from J, the gap between germline ends came to 7 bases. The CDR3 runs 13 residues. Germline V CDR1 and CDR2: SGHRS, YFSETQ. The CDR3 loop is CASSLVGGQPQHF. CDR3 DNA: TGCGCCAGCAGCTTGGTCGGCGGTCAGCCCCAGCATTTT.

In DNA, the CDR3 is TGTGCTAGTGGTTTGCGACCCGGGACAGGGGTAGGGCTAGCGGGAATCAATGAGCAGTTCTTC. This translates into CASGLRPGTGVGLAGINEQFF. The chain carries TRBV12-5 and TRBJ2-1; D may be TRBD1 (10 bases). This CDR3 has 21 amino acids. Germline-derived CDR1 and CDR2 are LGHNT and FRNRAP. V lost 2 bases to trimming and J lost 6 bases, with 32 bases between them.

The rearrangement joins TRBV5-5 to TRBJ1-4, with D perhaps TRBD1 (6 bases). Trimming pared 10 bases from V and 0 bases from J, leaving 16 bases between. Germline V gene data show CDR1 as SGHKS and CDR2 as YYEKEE (reference sequence). The CDR3 is 15 amino acids. The chain's CDR3 is CASTRGAATNEKLFF. For the CDR3, the DNA is TGTGCCTCCACGCGGGGGGCGGCAACTAATGAAAAACTGTTTTTT.

The V call is TRBV11-3, the J call TRBJ1-1, with 7 bases aligning to TRBD1. In germline, CDR1 is SGHNT, CDR2 YENEEA. Trimming at V came to 5 bases and at J to 0 bases, leaving 3 bases not matched to a gene. This CDR3 comprises 14 residues. In DNA, the CDR3 is TGTGCCAGCAGCCAGGGGGGAGTGAACACTGAAGCTTTCTTT. This gives the protein CASSQGGVNTEAFF. The full variable domain, in which reference TRBV11-3 and TRBJ1-1 provide the parts outside the CDR3, is EAGVVQSPRYKIIEKKQPVAFWCNPISGHNTLYWYLQNLGQGPELLIRYENEEAVDDSQLPKDRFSAERLKGVDSTLKIQPAELGDSAVYLCASSQGGVNTEAFFGQGTRLTVV.

The V gene is TRBV6-6, the J gene TRBJ2-7; weak D call: TRBD2 (6 bases). Per germline, CDR1 MNHNY and CDR2 SVGAGI (reference sequence). Trimming shortened V by 0 bases and J by 1 base, and 10 bases separated the two germline ends. The CDR3 runs 15 residues. The CDR3 is CASSYSWGESYEQYF. The CDR3 bases are TGTGCCAGCAGTTACTCCTGGGGGGAGTCCTACGAGCAGTACTTC.

The chain couples TRBV19 to TRBJ2-7; TRBD2 agrees at 8 bases. This CDR3 has 16 residues. The V gene's germline CDR1 is LNHDA and CDR2 SQIVND (reference sequence). The trim removed 6 bases at V and 2 bases at J, leaving 12 bases unmatched. CDR3 bases: TGTGCCAGTAGCCCGAGCGGTAGCGGGGCTACCTACGAGCAGTACTTC. This sequence encodes CASSPSGSGATYEQYF.

The chain joins TRBV7-3 to TRBJ2-1, with D possibly being TRBD1 (6 bases). The length of the CDR3 is 14 residues. Trimming removed 4 bases at V and 3 bases at J, with 10 bases between. Germline loops: CDR1 SGHTA, CDR2 FQGTGA. The CDR3 spells CASSSSTGYNEQFF. CDR3 DNA: TGTGCCAGCAGCTCGTCGACAGGCTACAATGAGCAGTTCTTC.

This chain connects TRBV4-2 to TRBJ2-1; 7 bases align to TRBD1. Germline V gives CDR1 LGHNA, CDR2 YNFKEQ. This CDR3 contains 17 residues. J lost 0 bases, V lost 4 bases, and 9 bases had no gene match. The CDR3 here is CASSPGGQESSYNEQFF. The CDR3 bases are TGTGCCAGCAGCCCTGGAGGACAGGAGAGCTCCTACAATGAGCAGTTCTTC.

The chain combines TRBV9 with TRBJ1-4; 10 nucleotides agree with TRBD1. The germline gives CDR1 SGDLS, CDR2 YYNGEE. The CDR3 totals 15 residues. Trimming at V came to 3 bases and at J to 13 bases, leaving 12 bases not matched to a gene. CDR3 DNA sequence: TGTGCCAGCAGCGCCCACGGGACAGGGGTCGGACCACTGTTTTTT. Translating gives CASSAHGTGVGPLFF.

This clone was seen only a few times. The chain employs TRBV6-5 and TRBJ2-5, with TRBD1 matching over 7 bases. This CDR3 contains 13 residues. Germline V lookup: CDR1 MNHEY, CDR2 SVGAGI. Unmatched junction bases numbered 4, after V lost 4 bases and J lost 5 bases. This chain's CDR3 is CASSSGQEETQYF. The CDR3 DNA follows: TGTGCCAGCAGTTCCGGACAGGAGGAGACCCAGTACTTC.

The chain links TRBV10-3 to TRBJ2-1; D is perhaps TRBD2 (6 bases). Germline loops: CDR1 ENHRY, CDR2 SYGVKD. CDR3 length equals 13 residues. The ends were cut back, 6 bases at V and 6 bases at J, with 12 bases in the middle. The CDR3 sequence is CAISGGISNEQFF. Here the CDR3 DNA reads TGTGCCATCAGCGGCGGGATTTCCAATGAGCAGTTCTTC.

In DNA, the CDR3 is TGTGCCAGCAGTCTCCCACAGGGGGCTTATGAAAAACTGTTTTTT. Its protein is CASSLPQGAYEKLFF. This chain links TRBV28 with TRBJ1-4, with TRBD1 matching 9 bases. Germline CDR1 reads MDHEN; CDR2 reads SYDVKM. Trimming took 5 bases from V and 6 from J; bases not matched to a gene: 7. The CDR3 length is 15 residues.